Each of the 10 T cell receptor beta chains below was sequenced from the same sample in a study of CD8+CD57+ T cells in acquired aplastic anemia. Genomic DNA acted as the template from which TCR beta VDJ combination and CDR3 sequence profiling were carried out. TCRdb itself ran the reads through MiXCR, one entry per CDR3 protein. The table has a few hundred thousand distinct CDR3 sequences, roughly 57% seen once. Sequencing input: sorted CD4+, CD8+, or CD8+CD57+ T cells (not recorded which) from PBMCs. The receptors derive from a human donor in good health.

V gene TRBV20-1 combines with J gene TRBJ2-6; no clear D. Germline V lookup: CDR1 DFQATT, CDR2 SNEGSKA (reference sequence). Trimming left V 5 bases short and J 5 bases short, with 16 bases between. The CDR3 has 15 residues. CDR3 bases: TGCAGTGCTTACAAGACGGACGGCTGGGCCAACGTCCTGACTTTC. It specifies CSAYKTDGWANVLTF.

This clonotype was seen at least ten times. The chain employs TRBV12-3 or TRBV12-4 and TRBJ2-3, with TRBD2 matching over 10 bases. The J segment lost 0 bases and the V segment lost 5 bases, leaving 11 bases of the junction unmatched. This CDR3 has 18 amino acids. As DNA, the CDR3 is TGTGCCAGCAGTCCGTTAGCGGGGGGACCATATAGCACAGATACGCAGTATTTT. Residues: CASSPLAGGPYSTDTQYF.

This clonotype was detected many times. This chain links TRBV27 with TRBJ2-7; D remains ambiguous. CDR3 size: 13 residues. Trimming shortened V by 4 bases and J by 5 bases, and 12 bases separated the two germline ends. Germline-derived CDR1 and CDR2 are MNHEY and SMNVEV (reference sequence). CDR3 protein: CASSSPSGHEQYF. For the CDR3, the DNA is TGTGCCAGCAGTTCACCATCCGGCCACGAGCAGTACTTC.

This clonotype appeared a single time. The chain joins TRBV4-1 to TRBJ2-3; 11 positions match TRBD2. Germline CDR1 reads MGHRA; CDR2 reads YSYEKL. The V segment lost 8 bases and the J segment 5 bases; nucleotides outside the gene matches: 15. This CDR3 region has 17 residues. CDR3 sequence (DNA): TGCGCCAGCCGGAAGGACACTAGCGGGGGCCCTCGAGATACGCAGTATTTT. Its protein product is CASRKDTSGGPRDTQYF.

V and J are TRBV7-6 and TRBJ2-3; 8 bases are a match to TRBD2. The germline V gene encodes CDR1 SGHVS and CDR2 FNYEAQ. V lost 5 bases to trimming and J lost 8 bases; unmatched junction nucleotides: 15. The CDR3 spans 16 residues. CDR3 region: CASSPIAGLEVGTQYF. The DNA for the CDR3 is TGTGCCAGCAGCCCTATAGCGGGACTGGAAGTTGGTACGCAGTATTTT.

Remarks on this clonotype: Since a much larger clone is just one base distant, this may be a read error. The chain employs TRBV6-5 and TRBJ2-3; D perhaps matches TRBD1 (5 bases). Matching the DNA end better, TRBJ1-1 makes the J call doubtful. CDR1 is MNHEY, CDR2 SVGAGI, per germline. The CDR3 spans 16 residues. The CDR3 DNA reads as TGTGCCAGCGGTTACTATCCAGGGAGGGATTGGTGTGGAGCTTTCTTT. Translation gives CASGYYPGRDWCGAFF.

The CDR3 nucleotides are TGTGCCACCCGGGAGGGGGGCGGTCGGAGTACTGAAGCTTTCTTT. It translates to CATREGGGRSTEAFF. The gene calls are TRBV25-1 and TRBJ1-1; a possible D gene is TRBD1 (6 bases). The CDR3 has 15 residues. Trimming left V 10 bases short and J 5 bases short, with 23 bases between. Germline-derived CDR1 and CDR2 are MGHDK and SYGVNS.

The V call is TRBV19, the J call TRBJ2-1, with D unresolved. Germline CDR1 reads LNHDA; CDR2 reads SQIVND (reference sequence). V was cut by 2 bases and J by 7 bases, with 6 bases left in between. The CDR3 contains 12 residues. The CDR3 DNA reads TGTGCCAGTAGTATACGTCCGAATGAGCAGTTCTTC. It encodes CASSIRPNEQFF.

V gene TRBV7-6 combines with J gene TRBJ2-5; D remains unclear. The CDR3 loop spans 14 amino acids. The germline V gene has CDR1 SGHVS and CDR2 FNYEAQ. Between the trimmed V and J ends, which lost 5 bases and 4 bases, there was a span of 14 bases. The CDR3 DNA reads as TGTGCCAGCAGCCGATCGTCGGGCCCAGAGACCCAGTACTTC. Its protein is CASSRSSGPETQYF.

The chain joins TRBV7-9 to TRBJ2-1; D perhaps matches TRBD1 (6 bases). This CDR3 is built from 15 residues. V was pared by 5 bases and J by 2 bases, with 13 bases between. Germline V gene sequence: CDR1 SEHNR, CDR2 FQNEAQ (reference sequence). The CDR3 region has the DNA TGTGCCAGCAGCGGTAGGCAGGGGACCTACAATGAGCAGTTCTTC. Its protein product is CASSGRQGTYNEQFF.